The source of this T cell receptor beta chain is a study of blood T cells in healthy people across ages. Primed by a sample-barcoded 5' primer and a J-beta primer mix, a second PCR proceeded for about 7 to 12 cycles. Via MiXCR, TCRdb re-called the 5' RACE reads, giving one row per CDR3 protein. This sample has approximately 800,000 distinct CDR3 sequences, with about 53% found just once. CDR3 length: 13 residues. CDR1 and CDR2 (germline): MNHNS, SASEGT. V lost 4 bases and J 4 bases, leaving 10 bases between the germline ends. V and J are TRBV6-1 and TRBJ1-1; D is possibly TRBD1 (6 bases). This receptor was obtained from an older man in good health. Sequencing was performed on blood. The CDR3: CASSGTGLTEAFF. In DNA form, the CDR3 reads TGTGCCAGCAGTGGTACAGGGCTCACTGAAGCTTTCTTT.